The clone carrying this T cell receptor beta chain was seen a few times. The antigen is unknown. TCRdb re-analysed the 5' RACE reads in MiXCR, keeping a single row per CDR3 protein. The table includes about 74,000 distinct CDR3 sequences, approximately 6.9% detected once. This specimen comes from a study of T cells after yellow fever vaccination. Study-wide findings and caveats: Weaker in magnitude, the secondary response showed a faster peak on day 5 versus 15.

This sample comprised CD8+ T cells sorted from PBMCs, obtained around 5 days after the first yellow fever vaccination. The receptor was derived from a man aged 18 to 29 who received the YFV17D yellow fever vaccine.

In DNA, the CDR3 is TGCGCCAGCAGCTTTTCCCCGGCGACAGGGAGGACTGAAGCTTTCTTT. This codes for CASSFSPATGRTEAFF. The chain couples TRBV5-1 to TRBJ1-1; 7 bases are shared with TRBD1. V was clipped by 2 bases and J by 5 bases; unmatched bases: 12. The germline V gene encodes CDR1 SGHRS and CDR2 YFSETQ. The CDR3 length is 16 residues. Complete variable domain (other parts from reference TRBV5-1 and TRBJ1-1): KAGVTQTPRYLIKTRGQQVTLSCSPISGHRSVSWYQQTPGQGLQFLFEYFSETQRNKGNFPGRFSGRQFSNSRSEMNVSTLELGDSALYLCASSFSPATGRTEAFFGQGTRLTVV.